This TCR beta chain is from a study of cytomegalovirus exposure and HLA in healthy donors. PCR amplification relied on 60 Vbeta primers (plus 13 Jbeta primers). The table came from immunoSEQ multiplex PCR; TCRdb's copy has only in-frame clones and leaves some out. This table has around 61,000 clones, roughly two thirds appearing once. Trimming removed 6 bases from V and 0 bases from J; junction bases left unmatched: 5. Germline V gives CDR1 SNHLY, CDR2 FYNNEI. The CDR3 length is 15 residues. The rearrangement uses TRBV2 and TRBJ1-3; 7 bases fit TRBD1. The TCR was taken from a man in his forties in good health and CMV-seropositive. The sequencing sample was made of PBMCs. The CDR3 coding sequence is TGTGCCAGCAGCGAGCAGGGGGTCTCTGGAAACACCATATATTTT. This translates into CASSEQGVSGNTIYF.